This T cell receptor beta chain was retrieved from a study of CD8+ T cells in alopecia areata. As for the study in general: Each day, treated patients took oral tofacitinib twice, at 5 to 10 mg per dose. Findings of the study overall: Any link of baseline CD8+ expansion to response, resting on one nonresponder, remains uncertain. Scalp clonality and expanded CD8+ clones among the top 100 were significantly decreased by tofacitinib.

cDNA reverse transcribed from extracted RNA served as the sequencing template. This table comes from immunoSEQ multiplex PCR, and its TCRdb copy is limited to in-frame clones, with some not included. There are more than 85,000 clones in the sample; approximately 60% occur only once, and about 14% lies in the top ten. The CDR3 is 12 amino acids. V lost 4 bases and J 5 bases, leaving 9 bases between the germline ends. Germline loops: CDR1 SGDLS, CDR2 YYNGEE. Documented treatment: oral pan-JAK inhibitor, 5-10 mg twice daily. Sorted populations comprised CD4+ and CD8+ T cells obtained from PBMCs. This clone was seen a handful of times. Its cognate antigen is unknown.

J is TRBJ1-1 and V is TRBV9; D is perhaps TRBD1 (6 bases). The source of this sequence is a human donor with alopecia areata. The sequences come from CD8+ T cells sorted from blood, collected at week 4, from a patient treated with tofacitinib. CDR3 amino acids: CASSSGQTEAFF. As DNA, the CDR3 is TGTGCCAGCAGCTCGGGACAAACTGAAGCTTTCTTT. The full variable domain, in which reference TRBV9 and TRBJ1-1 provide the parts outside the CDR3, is DSGVTQTPKHLITATGQRVTLRCSPRSGDLSVYWYQQSLDQGLQFLIQYYNGEERAKGNILERFSAQQFPDLHSELNLSSLELGDSALYFCASSSGQTEAFFGQGTRLTVV.